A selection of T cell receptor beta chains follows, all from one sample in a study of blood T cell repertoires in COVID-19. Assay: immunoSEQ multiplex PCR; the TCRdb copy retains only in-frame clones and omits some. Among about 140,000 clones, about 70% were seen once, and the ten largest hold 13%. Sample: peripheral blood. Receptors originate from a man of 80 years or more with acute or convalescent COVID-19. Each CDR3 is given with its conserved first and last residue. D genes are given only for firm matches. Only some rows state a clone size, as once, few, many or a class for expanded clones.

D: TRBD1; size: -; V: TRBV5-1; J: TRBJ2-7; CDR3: CASRSPGQGVEEQYF; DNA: TGCGCCAGCAGATCACCGGGACAGGGGGTCGAGGAGCAGTACTTC
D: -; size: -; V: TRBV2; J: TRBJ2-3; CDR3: CASSVTDTQYF; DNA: TGTGCCAGCAGTGTAACAGATACGCAGTATTTT
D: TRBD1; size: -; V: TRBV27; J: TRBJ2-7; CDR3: CASSERQGATYEQYF; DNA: TGTGCCAGCAGTGAGAGACAGGGGGCGACCTACGAGCAGTACTTC
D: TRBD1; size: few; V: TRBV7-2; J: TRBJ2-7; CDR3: CASSLATGGSYEQYF; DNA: TGTGCCAGCAGCTTAGCGACAGGGGGTTCCTACGAGCAGTACTTC
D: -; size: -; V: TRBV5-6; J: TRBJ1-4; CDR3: CASSLAGGSTNEKLFF; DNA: TGTGCCAGCAGCTTGGCCGGAGGGTCAACTAATGAAAAACTGTTTTTT
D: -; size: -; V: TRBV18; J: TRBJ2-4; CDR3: CASSLQGRNIQYF; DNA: TGTGCCAGCTCACTACAGGGAAGGAACATTCAGTACTTC
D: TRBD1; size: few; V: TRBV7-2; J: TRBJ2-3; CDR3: CASSQQGGTDTQYF; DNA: TGTGCCAGCAGCCAACAGGGGGGCACAGATACGCAGTATTTT
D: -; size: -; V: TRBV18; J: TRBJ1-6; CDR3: CASSPSSGSPLHF; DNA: TGTGCCAGCTCACCGTCTTCAGGTTCACCCCTCCACTTT
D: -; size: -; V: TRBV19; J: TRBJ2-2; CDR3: CARVGGDCCWDGELFF; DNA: TGTGCCAGGGTGGGTGGGGACTGCTGTTGGGACGGGGAGCTGTTTTTT
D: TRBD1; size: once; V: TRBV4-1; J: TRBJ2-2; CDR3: CASSHDRTGTGTGELFF; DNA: TGCGCCAGCAGCCACGACAGGACAGGGACAGGCACCGGGGAGCTGTTTTTT
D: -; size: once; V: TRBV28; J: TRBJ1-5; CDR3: CASRHGYSNQPQHF; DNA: TGTGCCAGCAGACACGGGTACAGCAATCAGCCCCAGCATTTT
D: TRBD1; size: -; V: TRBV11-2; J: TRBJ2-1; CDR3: CASSLDYGTGSQINYNEQFF; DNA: TGTGCCAGCAGCTTAGATTACGGGACAGGGAGTCAAATAAATTACAATGAGCAGTTCTTC
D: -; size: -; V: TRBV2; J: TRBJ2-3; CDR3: CASTQGFRTDTQYF; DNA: TGTGCCAGCACTCAGGGGTTTAGGACAGATACGCAGTATTTT
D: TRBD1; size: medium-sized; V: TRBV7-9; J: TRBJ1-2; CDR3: CASSEGAGGLGNGYTF; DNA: TGTGCCAGCAGCGAGGGGGCAGGGGGCCTCGGGAATGGCTACACCTTC
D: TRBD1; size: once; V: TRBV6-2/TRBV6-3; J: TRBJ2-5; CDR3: CASSAYTGQGQTQYF; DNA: TGTGCCAGCAGTGCGTACACGGGACAGGGACAGACCCAGTACTTC
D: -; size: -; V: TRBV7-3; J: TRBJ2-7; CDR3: CASSLRGSSEQYF; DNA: TGTGCCAGCAGCTTAAGGGGCAGCTCCGAGCAGTACTTC
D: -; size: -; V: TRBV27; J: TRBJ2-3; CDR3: CASRKEADTQYF; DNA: TGTGCCAGCAGGAAGGAGGCAGATACGCAGTATTTT
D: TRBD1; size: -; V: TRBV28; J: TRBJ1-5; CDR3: CASSGRAQGTDQPQHF; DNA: TGTGCCAGCAGTGGAAGAGCACAGGGGACCGATCAGCCCCAGCATTTT
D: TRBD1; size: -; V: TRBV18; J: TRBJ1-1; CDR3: CASSPRGSEAFF; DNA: TGTGCCAGCTCACCCAGGGGGTCGGAAGCTTTCTTT
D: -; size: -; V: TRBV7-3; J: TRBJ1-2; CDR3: CASSPRVTSDGYTF; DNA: TGTGCCAGCAGCCCCCGGGTGACCTCGGATGGCTACACCTTC